Below are 8 T cell receptor beta chains sequenced from a single sample in a study of T cells in localized non-small cell lung cancer. Repertoires were generated with immunoSEQ multiplex PCR, while TCRdb's copy carries only in-frame clones and drops some. The sample lists around 35,000 clones, under 95% occurring once. The specimen was peripheral blood mononuclear cells, collected before any cancer treatment. The source is a female donor over 55 with stage II lung adenocarcinoma.

The chain employs TRBV6-1 and TRBJ2-5, with 8 bases aligning to TRBD1. This CDR3 comprises 14 residues. The ends lost 4 bases at V and 5 bases at J; junction bases unmatched: 6. The V gene's germline CDR1 is MNHNS and CDR2 SASEGT. In DNA, the CDR3 is TGTGCCAGCAGTGGACAGGGGAGAACGGAGACCCAGTACTTC. Encoded protein: CASSGQGRTETQYF.

V gene TRBV19 combines with J gene TRBJ1-2, with 8 bases fitting TRBD1. Germline loops: CDR1 LNHDA, CDR2 SQIVND (reference sequence). V trimming: 8 bases; J trimming: 7 bases; junction bases outside the gene matches: 9. The CDR3 loop spans 13 amino acids. Written as DNA, the CDR3 is TGTGCCAGTTCTCCCAGGGGGCGCAGTGGCTACACCTTC. Protein sequence: CASSPRGRSGYTF.

The rearrangement uses TRBV5-6 and TRBJ2-7; the D is unclear. This CDR3 is built from 14 residues. Per the germline V gene, CDR1 is SGHDT and CDR2 is YYEEEE. Trimming took off 6 bases at V and 2 bases at J, with 15 bases between the two ends. CDR3 DNA: TGTGCCAGCACCCGAAGGGCCATCACCTACGAGCAGTACTTC. It yields the protein CASTRRAITYEQYF.

The CDR3 nucleotides read TGTGCCATCAGGGACAGCGCCTACGAGCAGTACTTC. Its translation: CAIRDSAYEQYF. V gene TRBV10-3 combines with J gene TRBJ2-7; tentatively, D is TRBD1 (6 bases). This CDR3 has 12 residues. Deletions cut 6 bases from V and 2 bases from J, with 8 bases between. Germline values: CDR1 ENHRY, CDR2 SYGVKD.

The J gene is TRBJ1-2, the V gene TRBV28, with a tentative D call TRBD1 (6 bases). Trimming took 4 bases from V and 6 from J, leaving 21 bases between them. The CDR3 runs 16 residues. Germline lookup yields CDR1 MDHEN and CDR2 SYDVKM. CDR3 in DNA: TGTGCCAGCAGTTCCCCGTTACTCGCAGGGGAGAATGGCTACACCTTC. Its translation: CASSSPLLAGENGYTF.

The chain recombines TRBV4-2 with TRBJ2-1, with 11 bases that match TRBD2. The CDR3 covers 15 residues. The V gene end was trimmed by 5 bases and the J gene end by 7 bases; junction bases not matched to a gene: 7. Germline-derived CDR1 and CDR2 are LGHNA and YNFKEQ. CDR3 sequence reads: CASSFSGGAGNEQFF. The CDR3 DNA follows: TGTGCCAGCAGCTTTAGCGGGGGGGCCGGTAATGAGCAGTTCTTC.

The CDR3 nucleotides read TGCGCCAGCAGCTTGGGATCAAGCGGGGGCACAGATACGCAGTATTTT. This translates into CASSLGSSGGTDTQYF. The chain recombines TRBV5-1 with TRBJ2-3, with 7 bases identical to TRBD2. The CDR3 has 16 amino acids. The germline V gene encodes CDR1 SGHRS and CDR2 YFSETQ. With V trimmed by 0 bases and J by 1 base, 5 bases remained unmatched.

The chain carries TRBV7-8 and TRBJ2-7; D perhaps matches TRBD2 (6 bases). CDR3 size: 14 residues. Germline V gene data show CDR1 as SGHVS and CDR2 as FQNEAQ. Between the trimmed V and J ends, which lost 0 bases and 6 bases, there was a span of 12 bases. CDR3 in DNA: TGTGCCAGCAGCTTAGCGTTATTGGGAGGCGAGCAGTACTTC. The encoded protein is CASSLALLGGEQYF. Supplemented by reference TRBV7-8 and TRBJ2-7, the full variable domain reads GAGVSQSPRYKVAKRGQDVALRCDPISGHVSLFWYQQALGQGPEFLTYFQNEAQLDKSGLPSDRFFAERPEGSVSTLKIQRTQQEDSAVYLCASSLALLGGEQYFGPGTRLTVT.